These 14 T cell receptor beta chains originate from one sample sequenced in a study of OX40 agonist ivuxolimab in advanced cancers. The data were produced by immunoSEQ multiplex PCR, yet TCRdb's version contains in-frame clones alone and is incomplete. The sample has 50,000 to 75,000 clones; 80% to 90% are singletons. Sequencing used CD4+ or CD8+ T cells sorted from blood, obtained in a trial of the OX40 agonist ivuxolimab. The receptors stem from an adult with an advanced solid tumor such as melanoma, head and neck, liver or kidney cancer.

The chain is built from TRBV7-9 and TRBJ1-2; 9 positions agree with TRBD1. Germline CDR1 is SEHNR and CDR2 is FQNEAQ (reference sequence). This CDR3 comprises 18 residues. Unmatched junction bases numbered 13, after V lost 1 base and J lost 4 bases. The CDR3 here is CASSLGGVGLQGAYGYTF. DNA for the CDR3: TGTGCCAGCAGCTTAGGAGGCGTGGGTTTACAGGGGGCCTATGGCTACACCTTC.

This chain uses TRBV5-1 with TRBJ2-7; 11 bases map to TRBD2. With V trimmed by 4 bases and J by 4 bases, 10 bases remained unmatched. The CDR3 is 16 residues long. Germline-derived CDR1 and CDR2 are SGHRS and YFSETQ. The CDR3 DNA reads TGCGCCAGCAGCCGGTCAACTAGCGGGAGTATTTACGAGCAGTACTTC. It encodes CASSRSTSGSIYEQYF.

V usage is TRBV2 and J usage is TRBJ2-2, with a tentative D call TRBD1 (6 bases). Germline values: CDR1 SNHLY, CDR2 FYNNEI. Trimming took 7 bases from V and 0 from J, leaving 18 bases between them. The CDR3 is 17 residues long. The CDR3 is CASTFLTQGPNTGELFF. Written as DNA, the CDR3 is TGTGCCAGCACCTTCCTAACCCAGGGGCCGAACACCGGGGAGCTGTTTTTT.

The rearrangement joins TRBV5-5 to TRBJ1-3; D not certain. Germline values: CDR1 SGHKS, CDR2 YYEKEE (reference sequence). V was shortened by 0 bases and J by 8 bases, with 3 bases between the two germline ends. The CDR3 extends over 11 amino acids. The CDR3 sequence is CASSLGDTIYF. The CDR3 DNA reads TGTGCCAGCAGCTTGGGAGACACCATATATTTT.

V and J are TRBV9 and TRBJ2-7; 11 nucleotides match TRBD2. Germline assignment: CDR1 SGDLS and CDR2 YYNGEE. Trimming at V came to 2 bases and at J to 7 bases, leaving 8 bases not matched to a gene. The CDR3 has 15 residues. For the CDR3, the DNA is TGTGCCAGCAGCGTCCAACTAGCGGGAGTGAAAGAGCAGTACTTC. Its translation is CASSVQLAGVKEQYF.

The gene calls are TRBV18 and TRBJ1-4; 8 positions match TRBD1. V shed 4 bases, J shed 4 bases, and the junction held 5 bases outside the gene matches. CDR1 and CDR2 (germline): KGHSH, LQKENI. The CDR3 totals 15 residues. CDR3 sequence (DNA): TGTGCCAGCTCACAGGACAGGGTGGATAATGAAAAACTGTTTTTT. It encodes CASSQDRVDNEKLFF.

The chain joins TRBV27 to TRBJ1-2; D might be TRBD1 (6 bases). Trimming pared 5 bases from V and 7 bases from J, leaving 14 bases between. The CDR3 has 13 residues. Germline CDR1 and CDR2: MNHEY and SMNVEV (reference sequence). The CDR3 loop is CASSDYREGGYTF. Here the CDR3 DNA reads TGTGCCAGCAGTGACTACAGGGAGGGTGGCTACACCTTC.

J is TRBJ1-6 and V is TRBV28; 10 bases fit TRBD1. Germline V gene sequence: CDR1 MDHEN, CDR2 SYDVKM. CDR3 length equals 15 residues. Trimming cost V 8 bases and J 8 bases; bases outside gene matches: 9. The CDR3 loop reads CASLTRDRGYSPLHF. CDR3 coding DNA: TGTGCCAGCCTAACCCGGGACAGGGGCTATTCACCCCTCCACTTT.

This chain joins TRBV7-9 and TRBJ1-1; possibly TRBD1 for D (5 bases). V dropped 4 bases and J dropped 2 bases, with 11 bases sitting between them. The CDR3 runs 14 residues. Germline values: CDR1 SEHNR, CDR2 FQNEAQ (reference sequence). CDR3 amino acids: CASSSAGYNTEAFF. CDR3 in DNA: TGTGCCAGCAGCTCGGCAGGGTATAACACTGAAGCTTTCTTT.

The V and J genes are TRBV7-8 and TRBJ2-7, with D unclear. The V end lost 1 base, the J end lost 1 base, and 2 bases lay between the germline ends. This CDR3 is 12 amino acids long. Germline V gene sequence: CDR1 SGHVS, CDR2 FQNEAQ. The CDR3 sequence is CASSLGSYEQYF. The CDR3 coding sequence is TGTGCCAGCAGCTTAGGTTCCTACGAGCAGTACTTC. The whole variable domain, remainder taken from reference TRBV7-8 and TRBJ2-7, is GAGVSQSPRYKVAKRGQDVALRCDPISGHVSLFWYQQALGQGPEFLTYFQNEAQLDKSGLPSDRFFAERPEGSVSTLKIQRTQQEDSAVYLCASSLGSYEQYFGPGTRLTVT.

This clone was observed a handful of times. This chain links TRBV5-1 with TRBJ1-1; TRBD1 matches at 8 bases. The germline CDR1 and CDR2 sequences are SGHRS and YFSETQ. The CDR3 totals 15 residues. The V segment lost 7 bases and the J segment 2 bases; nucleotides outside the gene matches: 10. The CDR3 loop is CASYPLGTGNTEAFF. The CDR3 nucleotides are TGCGCCAGCTATCCTTTGGGGACAGGCAACACTGAAGCTTTCTTT.

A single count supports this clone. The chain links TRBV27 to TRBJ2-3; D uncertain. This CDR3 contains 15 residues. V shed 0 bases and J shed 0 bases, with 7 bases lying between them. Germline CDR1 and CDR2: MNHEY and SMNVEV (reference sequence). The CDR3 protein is CASSLSLPSTDTQYF. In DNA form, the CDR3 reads TGTGCCAGCAGTTTATCCCTTCCTAGCACAGATACGCAGTATTTT.

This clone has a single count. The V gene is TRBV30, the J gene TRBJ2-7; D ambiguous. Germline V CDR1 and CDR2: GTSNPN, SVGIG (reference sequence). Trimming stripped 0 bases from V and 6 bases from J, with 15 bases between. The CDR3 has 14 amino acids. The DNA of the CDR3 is TGTGCCTGGAGTGTACGACGCAGGCTTGGCGAGCAGTACTTC. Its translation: CAWSVRRRLGEQYF.

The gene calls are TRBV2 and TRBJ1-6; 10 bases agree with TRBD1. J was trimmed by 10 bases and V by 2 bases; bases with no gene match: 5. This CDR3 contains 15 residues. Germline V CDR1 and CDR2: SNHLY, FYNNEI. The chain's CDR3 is CASSERGTGDSPLHF. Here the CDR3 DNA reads TGTGCCAGCAGTGAAAGGGGGACAGGGGACTCACCCCTCCACTTT.